This T cell receptor beta chain was retrieved from a study of T cell responses to AZD1222 COVID-19 vaccine. Overall study findings and caveats: Vaccine-associated CD4 TCRs ranged over spike, dominating at 160-218 and 743-854. Variant regions that are unmutated are reportedly the target of nearly half of spike-specific TCRs. White British people made up most donors, females outnumbered males, and clonal diversity was possibly underestimated.

TCRdb keeps only in-frame clones here, not all; method: immunoSEQ multiplex PCR. Of some 85,000 clones in the sample, around 90% were seen once. The CDR3 is made up of 13 amino acids. The V end lost 5 bases, the J end lost 14 bases, and 21 bases lay between the germline ends. The germline gives CDR1 SGHVS, CDR2 FQNEAQ. A note on this clone: Its target is unknown.

The chain has TRBV7-8 and TRBJ1-1; possible D gene TRBD1, 6 bases. The origin of this receptor is an adult in good health. Source: peripheral blood, taken on day 0 of AZD1222 vaccination. CDR3 sequence: CASSRGGDTEDFF. CDR3 DNA sequence: TGTGCCAGCAGCCGGGGTGGGGACACTGAAGACTTCTTT.